The present T cell receptor beta chain was sequenced within a study of vaccination effects on CD4 cells after COVID-19. General study findings and limits: Marked clonal contraction of both clone types appeared late after vaccination.

Only in-frame clones appear in the TCRdb table, and some are missing; sequencing was by immunoSEQ multiplex PCR. This table has tens of thousands of clones, approximately 76% appearing once. As to this clone: Its specificity is unknown.

CDR3 length equals 16 residues. V gave up 0 bases and J gave up 10 bases, with 17 bases separating them. Germline CDR1 SGHRS, CDR2 YFSETQ. Sequencing followed a ViraFEST assay step that expanded antigen-specific CD4+ T cells with viral peptide pools. Once cultured for under 11 days, the cells underwent separation to obtain CD4+ T cells. Vaccine recipients, nucleocapsid antibody negative, had no prior SARS-CoV-2 infection. They grew a few million PBMC in each well, adding around 9 IU/ml IL-2 and 8 to 10 ug/ml peptides. The V and J genes are TRBV5-1 and TRBJ1-6; D gene uncertain. The source material was CD4+ T cells from PBMCs cultured with HCoV-NL63 spike peptides, sampled before COVID-19 vaccination. The clonotype originates from a human donor who received a COVID-19 vaccine. The CDR3 spells CASSLVFPQLGSPLHF. CDR3 in DNA: TGCGCCAGCAGCTTGGTCTTCCCGCAGCTCGGGTCACCCCTCCACTTT.